The rows below give T cell receptor beta chains drawn from one sample of a study of T cell changes during pregnancy in multiple sclerosis. The method was immunoSEQ multiplex PCR; TCRdb's version includes in-frame clones alone and lacks a portion of them. The data show 60,000 or so clones, approximately 90% seen once. This material consisted of peripheral blood, taken in the first trimester of pregnancy. Receptors originate from a female donor with multiple sclerosis, enrolled in a pregnancy study. Both conserved end residues are part of each CDR3. D genes are given only for firm matches.

CDR3 protein: CSARQGDGYTF; D gene: TRBD1; J gene: TRBJ1-2; V gene: TRBV29-1
CDR3 protein: CASNTAGMDGGELFF; D gene: .; J gene: TRBJ2-2; V gene: TRBV5-1
CDR3 protein: CASSQGQGDTQYF; D gene: TRBD1; J gene: TRBJ2-3; V gene: TRBV4-2
CDR3 protein: CASSYVGARDEQYF; D gene: .; J gene: TRBJ2-7; V gene: TRBV6-5
CDR3 protein: CASSQVPGDTYEQYF; D gene: .; J gene: TRBJ2-7; V gene: TRBV4-2
CDR3 protein: CSVARKETQYF; D gene: .; J gene: TRBJ2-5; V gene: TRBV29-1
CDR3 protein: CASSLGTSGGAETQYF; D gene: TRBD2; J gene: TRBJ2-5; V gene: TRBV6-6
CDR3 protein: CASSYADRVTEAFF; D gene: TRBD1; J gene: TRBJ1-1; V gene: TRBV6-5
CDR3 protein: CASASGTGGYEQYF; D gene: TRBD1; J gene: TRBJ2-7; V gene: TRBV2
CDR3 protein: CASSLEVAGDTGELFF; D gene: TRBD2; J gene: TRBJ2-2; V gene: TRBV4-2
CDR3 protein: CASSLEASGGETQYF; D gene: TRBD2; J gene: TRBJ2-5; V gene: TRBV5-1
CDR3 protein: CVRSLGQGNQPQHF; D gene: .; J gene: TRBJ1-5; V gene: TRBV7-5
CDR3 protein: CASSFRGGHSYEQYF; D gene: TRBD2; J gene: TRBJ2-7; V gene: TRBV13
CDR3 protein: CASSLERTSLEQYF; D gene: TRBD2; J gene: TRBJ2-7; V gene: TRBV7-2
CDR3 protein: CASSLLGLAGANEQYF; D gene: TRBD2; J gene: TRBJ2-7; V gene: TRBV27
CDR3 protein: CASNPRGEAFF; D gene: .; J gene: TRBJ1-1; V gene: TRBV6-1
CDR3 protein: CASSLTGGGSPGDTQYF; D gene: .; J gene: TRBJ2-3; V gene: TRBV9
CDR3 protein: CASSLPLRGTEAFF; D gene: .; J gene: TRBJ1-1; V gene: TRBV5-5
CDR3 protein: CASSTDGGSSYNEQFF; D gene: TRBD2; J gene: TRBJ2-1; V gene: TRBV5-1
CDR3 protein: CASSERVRLANEQFF; D gene: .; J gene: TRBJ2-1; V gene: TRBV2
CDR3 protein: CASNPDYNQPQHF; D gene: .; J gene: TRBJ1-5; V gene: TRBV19
CDR3 protein: CASSFFRGVQNTEAFF; D gene: .; J gene: TRBJ1-1; V gene: TRBV7-3
CDR3 protein: CASSLGTGARNTEAFF; D gene: TRBD1; J gene: TRBJ1-1; V gene: TRBV7-9
CDR3 protein: CASTINEQFF; D gene: .; J gene: TRBJ2-1; V gene: TRBV7-3
CDR3 protein: CAGSLTQGAKFYGYTF; D gene: TRBD1; J gene: TRBJ1-2; V gene: TRBV30